Below, 29 T cell receptor beta chains from the same sample are listed, as sequenced in a study of T cells after yellow fever vaccination. TCRdb passed the 5' RACE reads through MiXCR, listing each CDR3 protein once. The sample has 170,000 or so distinct CDR3 sequences, around 9.3% seen once; the top ten hold roughly a third. Sequencing used CD8+ T cells sorted from PBMCs, obtained 45 days after the yellow fever booster vaccination. The receptors originated from a man aged 18 to 30 who received the YFV17D yellow fever vaccine.

In this sample, this clonotype turned up a few times. This chain uses TRBV19 with TRBJ2-1, with 10 positions matching TRBD2. Germline loops: CDR1 LNHDA, CDR2 SQIVND (reference sequence). The CDR3 loop spans 16 amino acids. Trimming took 10 bases from V and 4 from J; bases not matched to a gene: 13. CDR3 in amino acids: CATSLSGLAVYNEQFF. The CDR3, as DNA: TGTGCCACCTCGCTCAGCGGACTAGCGGTATACAATGAGCAGTTCTTC.

A few counts support this clonotype. This chain links TRBV20-1 with TRBJ1-1; TRBD1 is a possible D gene (5 bases). Per the germline V gene, CDR1 is DFQATT and CDR2 is SNEGSKA (reference sequence). The CDR3 has 14 amino acids. The V end lost 3 bases, the J end lost 5 bases, and 16 bases lay between the germline ends. As DNA, the CDR3 is TGCAGTGCTAGCCTAGAGGGTTGGGGGACTGAAGCTTTCTTT. This gives the protein CSASLEGWGTEAFF.

This clonotype has only a few counts. V is TRBV7-9 and J is TRBJ2-7; D not certain. Trimming pared 0 bases from V and 3 bases from J, leaving 9 bases between. Germline V gives CDR1 SEHNR, CDR2 FQNEAQ (reference sequence). The length of the CDR3 is 14 residues. CDR3 nucleotide sequence: TGTGCCAGCAGCTTAGCCCAGGAGATCTACGAGCAGTACTTC. Encoded protein: CASSLAQEIYEQYF.

This clonotype was seen more than once but under ten times. The chain recombines TRBV4-1 with TRBJ2-7; TRBD2 is a possible D gene (6 bases). Looked up from germline, CDR1 is MGHRA and CDR2 is YSYEKL. With 3 bases removed from V and 7 bases from J, the gap between germline ends came to 16 bases. The CDR3 sequence is 14 residues long. CDR3 DNA: TGCGCCAGCAGCCACTCCCGGAGGGGCCAAGAGCAGTACTTC. It is translated as CASSHSRRGQEQYF.

The rearrangement joins TRBV6-1 to TRBJ2-1; 7 bases match TRBD1. The CDR3 extends over 16 amino acids. The V and J ends lost 8 bases and 8 bases, in that order; junction bases with no gene match: 18. CDR1 is MNHNS, CDR2 SASEGT, per germline. CDR3 region: CASRASHRGLGHEQFF. CDR3 coding DNA: TGTGCCAGCCGGGCCTCTCACAGGGGCTTGGGTCATGAGCAGTTCTTC.

This clonotype was detected only a few times. J is TRBJ2-7 and V is TRBV4-2, with D possibly matching TRBD2 (6 bases). The germline gives CDR1 LGHNA, CDR2 YNFKEQ. The CDR3 runs 15 residues. V was shortened by 0 bases and J by 7 bases, with 16 bases between the two germline ends. The CDR3 nucleotides are TGTGCCAGCAGCCAAGAGGTCTTGACTAGTGTGGAGCAGTACTTC. Its translation is CASSQEVLTSVEQYF.

This clonotype was counted ten times or more. The chain joins TRBV18 to TRBJ2-7, with D possibly TRBD1 on 5 matching bases. This CDR3 has 14 residues. The germline V gene encodes CDR1 KGHSH and CDR2 LQKENI. V lost 2 bases and J 6 bases, leaving 14 bases between the germline ends. This chain's CDR3 is CASSPDRTWGEQYV. The CDR3 region has the DNA TGTGCCAGCTCACCAGACAGAACCTGGGGCGAGCAGTACGTC.

V and J are TRBV4-3 and TRBJ1-1, with D unclear. This CDR3 contains 13 residues. Germline V gives CDR1 LGHNA, CDR2 YSLEER. Trimming took off 10 bases at V and 5 bases at J, with 17 bases between the two ends. The CDR3 coding sequence is TGCGCCACCTCAATCGATCTGGTGACTGAAGCTTTCTTT. Translated, it gives CATSIDLVTEAFF.

This chain links TRBV29-1 with TRBJ2-3; 15 positions agree with TRBD2. The CDR3 has 17 residues. CDR1 is SQVTM, CDR2 ANQGSEA, per germline. Trimming at V came to 1 base and at J to 5 bases, leaving 7 bases not matched to a gene. In DNA form, the CDR3 reads TGCAGCGTTGAAGGCGGGACTAGCGGGGGGCGATTAGATACGCAGTATTTT. Protein product: CSVEGGTSGGRLDTQYF.

This clonotype appeared a few times. CDR3 coding DNA: TGCGCCAGCAGCCAGGCTGGACAGAACACTGAAGCTTTCTTT. Translation gives CASSQAGQNTEAFF. This sequence joins TRBV4-1 and TRBJ1-1; weak D call: TRBD1 (5 bases). Trimming left V 3 bases short and J 1 base short, with 9 bases between. Germline CDR1 MGHRA, CDR2 YSYEKL. The CDR3 sequence is 14 residues long.

This clonotype was seen a few times. The V gene is TRBV7-9, the J gene TRBJ2-2; D tentatively fits TRBD1 or TRBD2 (6 bases each). Trimming removed 5 bases from V and 1 base from J, with 8 bases in between. The CDR3 runs 14 residues. The germline V gene has CDR1 SEHNR and CDR2 FQNEAQ (reference sequence). CDR3 sequence (DNA): TGTGCCAGCAGCGCGGGACAGAACACCGGGGAGCTGTTTTTT. Translated, it gives CASSAGQNTGELFF.

This clonotype was counted only a few times. V usage is TRBV6-2 or TRBV6-3 and J usage is TRBJ2-7; 7 nucleotides line up with TRBD1. Germline V gene data show CDR1 as MNHEY and CDR2 as SVGEGT. After removal of 4 bases from V and 0 bases from J, the junction contained 6 bases not matched to a gene. This CDR3 has 15 amino acids. The CDR3, as DNA: TGTGCCAGCAGTTCCTCCGGGACAGCCTCCTACGAGCAGTACTTC. This gives the protein CASSSSGTASYEQYF.

The chain links TRBV2 to TRBJ1-2; TRBD1 is a possible D gene (6 bases). Germline V gene lookup returns CDR1 SNHLY and CDR2 FYNNEI. Trimming removed 2 bases from V and 2 bases from J, with 18 bases in between. The CDR3 sequence is 17 residues long. The CDR3 spells CASSEMWGSDRNYGYTF. The CDR3 DNA reads as TGTGCCAGCAGTGAAATGTGGGGAAGTGACAGGAACTATGGCTACACCTTC.

A few counts support this clonotype. J is TRBJ1-6 and V is TRBV20-1, with a tentative D call TRBD1 (6 bases). V was clipped by 6 bases and J by 5 bases, with 14 bases between them. Germline V gene data show CDR1 as DFQATT and CDR2 as SNEGSKA (reference sequence). CDR3 length equals 14 residues. This CDR3 reads CSAPRTEHNSPLHF. The CDR3 DNA sequence: TGCAGTGCCCCTAGGACAGAGCATAATTCACCCCTCCACTTT.

This clonotype was detected many times. The chain is built from TRBV27 and TRBJ2-7; D possibly matches TRBD1 or TRBD2 (5 bases each). CDR1 and CDR2 from the germline V gene are MNHEY and SMNVEV (reference sequence). V lost 4 bases and J lost 6, with 10 bases in between. The CDR3 extends over 12 amino acids. The chain's CDR3 is CASSYTGGEQYF. CDR3 coding DNA: TGTGCCAGCAGTTATACTGGGGGCGAGCAGTACTTC.

This clonotype occurred a few times. The chain employs TRBV20-1 and TRBJ1-5; D uncertain. The ends were cut back, 0 bases at V and 6 bases at J, with 18 bases in the middle. Germline CDR1 and CDR2: DFQATT and SNEGSKA (reference sequence). The length of the CDR3 is 16 residues. CDR3 amino acids: CSARDLTGGWSQPQHF. The CDR3 nucleotides read TGCAGTGCTAGAGATCTCACGGGAGGATGGTCTCAGCCCCAGCATTTT.

This clonotype was seen a handful of times. J is TRBJ2-7 and V is TRBV12-3 or TRBV12-4; D may be TRBD1 (6 bases). V lost 3 bases and J lost 3, with 12 bases in between. The CDR3 totals 14 residues. CDR3 nucleotide sequence: TGTGCCAGCAGTTTCGCAGGGGACGACTACGAGCAGTACTTC. The encoded protein is CASSFAGDDYEQYF.

This clonotype showed up many times. The rearrangement links TRBV6-5 to TRBJ1-2; perhaps TRBD1 as D (6 bases). This CDR3 has 14 amino acids. Germline V gene data show CDR1 as MNHEY and CDR2 as SVGAGI. V was pared by 4 bases and J by 9 bases, with 18 bases between. Here the CDR3 DNA reads TGTGCCAGCAGTTTGGGGGGCCAGGTGAAGAGCTACACCTTC. Protein sequence: CASSLGGQVKSYTF.

In this sample, this clonotype turned up a few times. V and J are TRBV6-6 and TRBJ2-7, with TRBD1 identical over 10 bases. The V and J ends lost 5 bases and 6 bases, in that order; junction bases with no gene match: 7. Per the germline V gene, CDR1 is MNHNY and CDR2 is SVGAGI (reference sequence). CDR3 size: 14 residues. CDR3 sequence reads: CASSDRGPAGEQYV. CDR3 bases: TGTGCCAGCAGTGACAGGGGGCCAGCTGGCGAGCAGTACGTC.

The CDR3 DNA reads TGTGCCAGCAGCTTTCTCGGGGGCCAGGTCCGCACAGATACGCAGTATTTT. Encoded protein: CASSFLGGQVRTDTQYF. V is TRBV7-9 and J is TRBJ2-3; D possibly matches TRBD1 or TRBD2 (6 bases each). The CDR3 has 17 amino acids. Deletions cut 3 bases from V and 1 base from J, with 17 bases between. Germline V CDR1 and CDR2: SEHNR, FQNEAQ (reference sequence).

V is TRBV27 and J is TRBJ1-2, with D possibly matching TRBD1 (5 bases). The CDR3 is 14 amino acids. Germline V gene lookup returns CDR1 MNHEY and CDR2 SMNVEV (reference sequence). Trimming left V 4 bases short and J 8 bases short, with 17 bases between. The CDR3 protein is CASSYEGKMKGYTF. CDR3 DNA: TGTGCCAGCAGTTACGAGGGGAAGATGAAGGGCTACACCTTC.

The chain links TRBV19 to TRBJ1-5; D uncertain. CDR1 and CDR2 from the germline V gene are LNHDA and SQIVND (reference sequence). V shed 8 bases and J shed 3 bases, with 11 bases lying between them. The CDR3 length is 13 residues. The CDR3 sequence is CASWDGDNQPQHF. The CDR3 nucleotides read TGTGCCAGTTGGGATGGCGACAATCAGCCCCAGCATTTT.

The chain joins TRBV6-6 to TRBJ2-7; D is possibly TRBD2 (6 bases). CDR3 length: 15 amino acids. The V end lost 6 bases, the J end lost 4 bases, and 19 bases lay between the germline ends. Germline V gene sequence: CDR1 MNHNY, CDR2 SVGAGI (reference sequence). CDR3 coding DNA: TGTGCCAGCAGGGAGTCGCAAGCGGGTGGTTACGAGCAGTACGTC. Translating gives CASRESQAGGYEQYV.

This clonotype was counted a few times. V and J are TRBV7-9 and TRBJ2-7; D not resolved. V lost 5 bases to trimming and J lost 7 bases, with 15 bases between them. The CDR3 totals 13 residues. Germline loops: CDR1 SEHNR, CDR2 FQNEAQ (reference sequence). The DNA of the CDR3 is TGTGCCAGCAGCGTCTGGACGCAAATAGAGCAGTACTTC. It specifies CASSVWTQIEQYF. The complete variable domain, with remaining parts taken from reference TRBV7-9 and TRBJ2-7, reads DTGVSQNPRHKITKRGQNVTFRCDPISEHNRLYWYRQTLGQGPEFLTYFQNEAQLEKSRLLSDRFSAERPKGSFSTLEIQRTEQGDSAMYLCASSVWTQIEQYFGPGTRLTVT.

The chain employs TRBV7-9 and TRBJ1-1, with D maybe TRBD1 (5 bases). Trimming cost V 5 bases and J 4 bases, with 11 bases left between them. Looked up from germline, CDR1 is SEHNR and CDR2 is FQNEAQ (reference sequence). CDR3 length: 13 residues. The CDR3 DNA sequence: TGTGCCAGCAGCGCAACCGGGGGCACTGAAGCTTTCTTT. Amino acid sequence: CASSATGGTEAFF.

The genes are TRBV20-1 and TRBJ1-1, with TRBD1 as a possible D gene (5 bases). The CDR3 extends over 13 amino acids. The germline V gene encodes CDR1 DFQATT and CDR2 SNEGSKA (reference sequence). The V gene lost 3 bases and the J gene lost 6 bases, with 14 bases spanning the gap. The CDR3 region has the DNA TGCAGTGCTAGCCCCGGGGGACGAGCTGAAGCTTTCTTT. This encodes CSASPGGRAEAFF.

The rearrangement joins TRBV4-1 to TRBJ1-4, with D hard to call. This CDR3 is built from 16 residues. The V end lost 0 bases, the J end lost 0 bases, and 8 bases lay between the germline ends. Germline-derived CDR1 and CDR2 are MGHRA and YSYEKL. CDR3 nucleotide sequence: TGCGCCAGCAGCCAAGATCATGGAGCAACTAATGAAAAACTGTTTTTT. This encodes CASSQDHGATNEKLFF.

This clonotype was observed a handful of times. V is TRBV3-1 and J is TRBJ2-5; TRBD2 matches at 7 bases. The CDR3 totals 14 residues. Trimming took 4 bases from V and 7 from J; bases not matched to a gene: 9. In germline, CDR1 is LGHDT, CDR2 YNNKEL (reference sequence). The CDR3 sequence is CASSLEGLDGTQYF. Here the CDR3 DNA reads TGTGCCAGCAGCCTCGAAGGACTAGACGGGACCCAGTACTTC.

The chain combines TRBV15 with TRBJ2-2; possibly TRBD2 for D (6 bases). V was shortened by 7 bases and J by 5 bases, with 17 bases between the two germline ends. Germline CDR1 and CDR2: LNHNV and YYDKDF (reference sequence). This CDR3 has 15 residues. The CDR3 loop reads CATTRWGVDTGELFF. The CDR3 nucleotides read TGTGCCACCACCCGGTGGGGGGTGGATACCGGGGAGCTGTTTTTT.